These T cell receptor beta chains were read from a single sample in a study of pediatric ulcerative colitis. Sequencing used immunoSEQ multiplex PCR; TCRdb keeps in-frame clones, though not all of them. This repertoire shows roughly 60,000 clones, over 70% found once; its top ten account for about 1.5%. The material sequenced was blood. These receptor sequences come from a boy younger than 18 who was a control in a study of pediatric ulcerative colitis. CDR3s include the opening cysteine and the closing phenylalanine or tryptophan. A D gene is named only where the DNA matches it firmly. Expanded clones are given a class, and other clones once, few, many or no size at all.

>TRBJ2-3|TRBV5-1|.|.
CASSFNPGSTDTQYF
TGCGCCAGCAGCTTCAATCCAGGGAGCACAGATACGCAGTATTTT
>TRBJ1-6|TRBV19|.|.
CASKGVGSPLHF
TGTGCCAGTAAAGGGGTTGGTTCACCCCTCCACTTT
>TRBJ2-1|TRBV27|.|TRBD1
CASSETTGGPQSEQFF
TGTGCCAGCAGTGAGACTACAGGGGGTCCTCAGAGTGAGCAGTTCTTC
>TRBJ2-3|TRBV7-9|.|TRBD2
CASSLHLAGVPQTQYF
TGTGCCAGCAGCCTCCACTTAGCGGGAGTCCCCCAAACGCAGTATTTT
>TRBJ2-7|TRBV5-4|.|.
CASSRRMWGTRTYEQYF
TGTGCCAGCAGCCGCCGGATGTGGGGGACACGAACCTACGAGCAGTACTTC
>TRBJ1-5|TRBV18|.|TRBD1
CASSPDRGDLSQHF
TGTGCCAGCTCACCGGACAGGGGGGATTTGTCCCAGCATTTT
>TRBJ1-2|TRBV14|.|TRBD1
CASSRQGDYGYTF
TGTGCCAGCAGCCGACAGGGAGACTATGGCTACACCTTC
>TRBJ1-4|TRBV29-1|.|.
CSVWSGNPNEKLFF
TGCAGCGTTTGGTCGGGAAACCCTAATGAAAAACTGTTTTTT
>TRBJ2-4|TRBV15|.|TRBD1
CATSRPGQQHQNIQYF
TGTGCCACCAGCAGACCGGGACAGCAACACCAAAACATTCAGTACTTC
>TRBJ1-3|TRBV11-3|.|.
CASSSGGNGNTIYF
TGTGCCAGCAGCTCCGGGGGGAATGGAAACACCATATATTTT
>TRBJ1-3|TRBV5-6|.|TRBD1
CASSLVRQGALIGNTIYF
TGTGCCAGCAGCTTGGTTAGACAGGGGGCTCTAATTGGAAACACCATATATTTT
>TRBJ1-2|TRBV5-6|.|TRBD1
CASSLTGTAYGYTF
TGTGCCAGCAGCTTAACCGGGACAGCTTATGGCTACACCTTC
>TRBJ2-4|TRBV5-4|.|.
CASSYQGVRKSGAQINIQYF
TGTGCCAGCAGCTACCAGGGGGTCCGTAAGTCGGGAGCCCAAATCAACATTCAGTACTTC
>TRBJ1-1|TRBV10-3|once|.
CAISESEGVNTEAFF
TGTGCCATCAGTGAGTCGGAAGGGGTGAACACTGAAGCTTTCTTT
>TRBJ2-7|TRBV11-2|.|.
CASSLVGTPSSYEQYF
TGTGCCAGCAGCTTAGTGGGGACCCCGAGCTCCTACGAGCAGTACTTC
>TRBJ2-1|TRBV27|.|.
CASSLGSGNEQFF
TGTGCCAGCAGTTTAGGGTCAGGGAATGAGCAGTTCTTC
>TRBJ1-3|TRBV10-3|.|.
CAISEPATGAGNTIYF
TGTGCCATCAGTGAGCCCGCGACAGGAGCTGGAAACACCATATATTTT
>TRBJ1-5|TRBV6-1|.|TRBD1
CASSKDRGHNQPQHF
TGTGCCAGCAGCAAGGACAGGGGGCACAATCAGCCCCAGCATTTT
>TRBJ1-2|TRBV6-6|.|.
CASISTPNYGYTF
TGTGCCAGCATATCAACACCTAACTATGGCTACACCTTC
>TRBJ2-7|TRBV11-2|.|TRBD1
CASSTDRLNYEQYF
TGTGCCAGCAGCACGGACAGGTTGAACTACGAGCAGTACTTC
>TRBJ1-1|TRBV19|.|.
CASSSRQATDLNTEAFF
TGTGCCAGTAGTTCTCGACAGGCAACGGATTTGAACACTGAAGCTTTCTTT
>TRBJ2-3|TRBV4-3|.|TRBD2
CASSQGSGGAADTQYF
TGCGCCAGCAGCCAGGGGAGCGGGGGGGCAGCAGATACGCAGTATTTT
>TRBJ1-1|TRBV7-9|.|.
CASSFGGVTEAFF
TGTGCCAGCAGCTTTGGCGGTGTGACTGAAGCTTTCTTT
>TRBJ2-2|TRBV5-1|.|.
CASSLSTNTGELFF
TGCGCCAGCAGCTTATCAACGAACACCGGGGAGCTGTTTTTT
>TRBJ2-1|TRBV7-9|.|TRBD2
CASSLVASGPPNEQFF
TGTGCCAGCAGCTTAGTAGCTAGCGGGCCCCCCAATGAGCAGTTCTTC
>TRBJ1-1|TRBV6-5|once|.
CASSLLGGTEAFF
TGTGCCAGCAGCCTCCTGGGGGGCACTGAAGCTTTCTTT